Given below is one T cell receptor (beta chain) in context. Its antigen remains unknown. This sample was included in a study of response to subunit inactivated influenza vaccine. Study-wide findings and caveats: That few new T cells are recruited by each seasonal influenza vaccination was the authors' suggestion.

MiXCR, applied by TCRdb to the RT-PCR reads, yields one record per CDR3 protein. This table holds 450,000 to 550,000 distinct CDR3 sequences, around 25% found once. CDR1 DFQATT and CDR2 SNEGSKA come from the germline V gene (reference sequence). After removal of 0 bases from V and 6 bases from J, the junction contained 3 bases not matched to a gene. There are 14 residues in the CDR3. The J gene is TRBJ2-2, the V gene TRBV20-1; TRBD1 aligns across 8 bases. Sequencing was performed on CD4+ T cells sorted from PBMCs, taken 4 to 6 days after vaccination. The clonotype was recovered from a man in his fifties who received an inactivated influenza vaccine. CDR3 amino acids: CSARDPQGAGELFF. In DNA, the CDR3 is TGCAGTGCTAGAGATCCACAGGGGGCCGGGGAGCTGTTTTTT.